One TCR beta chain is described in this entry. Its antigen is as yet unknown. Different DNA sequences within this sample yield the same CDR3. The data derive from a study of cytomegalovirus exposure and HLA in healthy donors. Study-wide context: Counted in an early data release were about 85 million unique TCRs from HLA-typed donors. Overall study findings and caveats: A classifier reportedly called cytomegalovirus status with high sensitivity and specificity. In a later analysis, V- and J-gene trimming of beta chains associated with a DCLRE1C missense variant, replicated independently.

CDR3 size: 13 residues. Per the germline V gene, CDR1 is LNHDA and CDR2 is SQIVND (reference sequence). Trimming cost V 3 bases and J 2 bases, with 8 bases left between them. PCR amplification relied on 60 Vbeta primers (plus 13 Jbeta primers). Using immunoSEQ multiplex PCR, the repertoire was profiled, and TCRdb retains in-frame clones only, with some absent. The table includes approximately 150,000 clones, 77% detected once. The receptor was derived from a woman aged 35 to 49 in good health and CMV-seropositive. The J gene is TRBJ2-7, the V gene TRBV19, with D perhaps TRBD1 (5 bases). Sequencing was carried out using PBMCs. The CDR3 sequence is CASSIQGTYEQYF. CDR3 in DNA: TGTGCCAGTAGTATCCAGGGTACCTACGAGCAGTACTTC.